This passage covers 28 T cell receptor beta chains from one sample sequenced in a study of T cell repertoires in cytomegalovirus infection. Their antigen targets remain unknown. Each CDR3 protein gets one entry after TCRdb re-called the reads with MiXCR. The sample has about a million distinct CDR3 sequences; approximately 30% are singletons. The source material was cultured CD8+ T cells from PBMCs, sampled from culture after CMV antigen stimulation. The receptor source for this set is a human donor in good health (CMV status not recorded). Some clones in this sample may be carry-over from other donors' samples.

In this sample, this clonotype turned up a few times. The J gene is TRBJ2-2, the V gene TRBV6-6; D gene uncertain. Trimming removed 3 bases from V and 1 base from J, with 6 bases in between. Germline V gives CDR1 MNHNY, CDR2 SVGAGI (reference sequence). The CDR3 is 14 amino acids. CDR3 region: CASSYWGNTGELFF. CDR3 in DNA: TGTGCCAGCAGTTATTGGGGGAACACCGGGGAGCTGTTTTTT.

This clonotype was observed many times. The chain links TRBV7-6 to TRBJ1-3; maybe TRBD1 (6 bases). The CDR3 is made up of 14 amino acids. The V gene lost 5 bases and the J gene lost 0 bases, with 8 bases spanning the gap. Germline V gene sequence: CDR1 SGHVS, CDR2 FNYEAQ. The CDR3 sequence: CASSEDSSGNTIYF. As DNA, the CDR3 is TGTGCCAGCAGCGAGGACAGCTCTGGAAACACCATATATTTT.

This clonotype has only a few counts. V is TRBV27 and J is TRBJ1-5; D not resolved. Germline loops: CDR1 MNHEY, CDR2 SMNVEV (reference sequence). Trimming left V 4 bases short and J 2 bases short, with 15 bases between. This CDR3 spans 16 amino acids. The chain's CDR3 is CASSSLGYFGNQPQHF. CDR3 DNA: TGTGCCAGCAGTTCCTTGGGGTATTTCGGCAATCAGCCCCAGCATTTT.

CDR3 residues: CASSFSGGMDTQYF. The CDR3 DNA sequence: TGTGCCAGCAGCTTTAGCGGGGGAATGGATACGCAGTATTTT. The J gene is TRBJ2-3, the V gene TRBV7-9; TRBD2 matches at 9 bases. CDR3 length: 14 residues. V shed 3 bases and J 6 bases; nucleotides not matched to a gene: 4. The germline V gene has CDR1 SEHNR and CDR2 FQNEAQ (reference sequence).

V is TRBV18 and J is TRBJ2-1; no clear D. Germline CDR1 is KGHSH and CDR2 is LQKENI. Trimming removed 2 bases at V and 4 bases at J, with 6 bases between. This CDR3 has 13 residues. The CDR3 sequence: CASSPNRYNEQFF. DNA of the CDR3: TGTGCCAGCTCACCAAACAGATACAATGAGCAGTTCTTC.

This clonotype is a singleton in its sample. This chain joins TRBV9 and TRBJ1-1; D possibly corresponds to TRBD1 (6 bases). Germline CDR1 is SGDLS and CDR2 is YYNGEE. The length of the CDR3 is 12 residues. V lost 3 bases and J 7 bases, leaving 10 bases between the germline ends. This CDR3 reads CASSAGQREAFF. Written as DNA, the CDR3 is TGTGCCAGCAGCGCAGGACAGCGTGAAGCTTTCTTT.

CDR3 nucleotides: TGTGCCAGCAGCTTAGAGGGACTGCAATACACTGAAGCTTTCTTT. Its protein product is CASSLEGLQYTEAFF. V is TRBV7-9 and J is TRBJ1-1; D is perhaps TRBD1 (5 bases). Trimming cost V 1 base and J 3 bases, with 12 bases left between them. In germline, CDR1 is SEHNR, CDR2 FQNEAQ (reference sequence). CDR3 length: 15 amino acids.

This clonotype was seen many times. The chain combines TRBV12-3 or TRBV12-4 with TRBJ2-7; 9 nucleotides agree with TRBD2. With V trimmed by 3 bases and J by 2 bases, 17 bases remained unmatched. This CDR3 contains 19 residues. CDR3 loop: CASSLDVAGGPFLPYEQYF. The CDR3 nucleotides read TGTGCCAGCAGTTTGGATGTTGCGGGGGGGCCATTCCTCCCCTACGAGCAGTACTTC.

Concerning this clonotype: A much larger clone lies one base from this, so it may be a read error. The V call is TRBV7-6, the J call TRBJ2-3, with 14 bases matching TRBD2. The CDR3 is 17 amino acids. CDR1 is SGHVS and CDR2 is FNYEAQ in the germline V gene. The chain's CDR3 is CASSPGLAGGVTDMQYF. The CDR3 bases are TGTGCCAGCAGCCCAGGACTAGCGGGGGGCGTCACAGATATGCAGTATTTT.

J is TRBJ2-7 and V is TRBV6-5; D might be TRBD1 (6 bases). V was pared by 5 bases and J by 2 bases, with 10 bases between. Germline V gene sequence: CDR1 MNHEY, CDR2 SVGAGI. There are 13 residues in the CDR3. The DNA for the CDR3 is TGTGCCAGCAGTACGGACAGTACCTACGAGCAGTACTTC. Its translation is CASSTDSTYEQYF.

This clonotype came up a few times. In nucleotides, the CDR3 is TGTGCCAGCAGCTTGCCAGACATGTGGGCAGATACGCAGTATTTT. Protein: CASSLPDMWADTQYF. The genes are TRBV7-9 and TRBJ2-3; unclear D gene. V gave up 3 bases and J gave up 4 bases, with 14 bases separating them. Per germline, CDR1 SEHNR and CDR2 FQNEAQ (reference sequence). The CDR3 totals 15 residues.

The chain recombines TRBV24-1 with TRBJ1-2; D remains ambiguous. There are 13 residues in the CDR3. The germline gives CDR1 KGHDR, CDR2 SFDVKD. V was clipped by 4 bases and J by 3 bases, with 8 bases between them. The CDR3 protein is CATSEAEDYGYTF. Written as DNA, the CDR3 is TGTGCCACCAGTGAAGCCGAAGACTATGGCTACACCTTC.

This chain joins TRBV5-1 and TRBJ2-1, with TRBD2 matching over 12 bases. Trimming at V came to 0 bases and at J to 8 bases, leaving 3 bases not matched to a gene. This CDR3 has 15 residues. CDR1 is SGHRS, CDR2 YFSETQ, per germline. The DNA of the CDR3 is TGCGCCAGCAGCTTGGGGACTAGCGGGGAAGATGAGCAGTTCTTC. Its protein product is CASSLGTSGEDEQFF.

The V and J genes are TRBV29-1 and TRBJ1-5; D gene ambiguous. Germline CDR1 is SQVTM and CDR2 is ANQGSEA. The length of the CDR3 is 13 residues. Trimming shortened V by 4 bases and J by 1 base, and 8 bases separated the two germline ends. The CDR3 spells CSVGVASNQPQHF. The CDR3 DNA follows: TGCAGCGTTGGGGTAGCGAGCAATCAGCCCCAGCATTTT.

This clonotype was counted many times. The chain uses TRBV7-2 and TRBJ1-2, with 11 bases identical to TRBD1. The CDR3 covers 15 residues. Per the germline V gene, CDR1 is SGHTA and CDR2 is FQGNSA. After removal of 0 bases from V and 8 bases from J, the junction contained 5 bases not matched to a gene. The CDR3 coding sequence is TGTGCCAGCAGCTTAGCGGGACAGGGGGAGTTCGGCTACACCTTC. This translates into CASSLAGQGEFGYTF.

This clonotype was counted only a few times. The rearrangement links TRBV28 to TRBJ1-5; the match to TRBD1 covers 8 bases. After removal of 6 bases from V and 2 bases from J, the junction contained 6 bases not matched to a gene. Germline V gene data show CDR1 as MDHEN and CDR2 as SYDVKM. The CDR3 contains 15 residues. DNA of the CDR3: TGTGCCAGCAGGACAGGGGAACGGGGCAATCAGCCCCAGCATTTT. It encodes CASRTGERGNQPQHF.

The table lists this clonotype with a few counts. The rearrangement links TRBV12-3 or TRBV12-4 to TRBJ2-7, with TRBD2 identical over 7 bases. V lost 5 bases and J lost 5; bases outside the gene matches: 15. This CDR3 spans 16 amino acids. The CDR3 is CASSVGPRDSGNEQYF. The CDR3 DNA sequence: TGTGCCAGCAGTGTAGGCCCCCGAGACAGCGGGAACGAGCAGTACTTC.

The chain recombines TRBV28 with TRBJ2-1; 8 bases fit TRBD2. Germline V gene sequence: CDR1 MDHEN, CDR2 SYDVKM. The CDR3 sequence is 16 residues long. V trimming: 4 bases; J trimming: 8 bases; junction bases outside the gene matches: 13. CDR3 amino acids: CASSYPARGGSHEQFF. In DNA form, the CDR3 reads TGTGCCAGCAGTTACCCCGCCCGGGGGGGCTCCCATGAGCAGTTCTTC.

The genes are TRBV6-2 or TRBV6-3 and TRBJ2-7; D might be TRBD1 or TRBD2, each matching 5 bases. V shed 4 bases and J shed 2 bases, with 18 bases lying between them. Looked up from germline, CDR1 is MNHEY and CDR2 is SVGEGT. This CDR3 has 16 amino acids. The DNA of the CDR3 is TGTGCCAGCAGTTTTGAACCCCGGGACGGCGCCTACGAGCAGTACGTC. This translates into CASSFEPRDGAYEQYV.

This clonotype appeared many times. J is TRBJ2-7 and V is TRBV12-3 or TRBV12-4; D gene ambiguous. V shed 8 bases and J shed 3 bases, with 5 bases lying between them. The CDR3 runs 10 residues. CDR3 loop: CASGNYEQYF. The CDR3 bases are TGTGCCAGCGGTAACTACGAGCAGTACTTC.

V usage is TRBV24-1 and J usage is TRBJ1-2; possible D gene TRBD1, 5 bases. Trimming pared 4 bases from V and 4 bases from J, leaving 9 bases between. The CDR3 is made up of 13 amino acids. Germline V CDR1 and CDR2: KGHDR, SFDVKD. In nucleotides, the CDR3 is TGTGCCACCAGTGACCGGACACGCTATGGCTACACCTTC. Protein product: CATSDRTRYGYTF.

A few counts support this clonotype. V usage is TRBV19 and J usage is TRBJ1-5, with a possible D match to TRBD1 (6 bases). With 6 bases removed from V and 0 bases from J, the gap between germline ends came to 15 bases. CDR1 and CDR2 from the germline V gene are LNHDA and SQIVND (reference sequence). The CDR3 consists of 16 residues. The CDR3 spells CASREGVFYSNQPQHF. The CDR3 DNA is TGTGCCAGTAGAGAGGGGGTTTTCTATAGCAATCAGCCCCAGCATTTT.

This clonotype has just a few counts. The gene calls are TRBV6-4 and TRBJ2-7, with 7 bases that match TRBD1. The CDR3 spans 15 residues. V shed 3 bases, J shed 2 bases, and the junction held 7 bases outside the gene matches. Per the germline V gene, CDR1 is MRHNA and CDR2 is SNTAGT. Here the CDR3 DNA reads TGTGCCAGCAGTGAAGCCCGGGACAGCACCTACGAGCAGTACGTC. This codes for CASSEARDSTYEQYV.

The chain carries TRBV6-2 or TRBV6-3 and TRBJ2-1; 8 nucleotides match TRBD2. CDR3 length: 18 residues. CDR1 and CDR2 (germline): MNHEY, SVGEGT. V dropped 6 bases and J dropped 0; count of bases not matched to a gene: 13. CDR3 bases: TGTGCCAGCAGGACGGTTAGCGGGGACCCTAGCTCCTACAATGAGCAGTTCTTC. It encodes CASRTVSGDPSSYNEQFF.

This clonotype was counted a few times. The rearrangement uses TRBV5-6 and TRBJ1-2; TRBD1 aligns across 9 bases. From germline, CDR1 is SGHDT and CDR2 YYEEEE. This CDR3 is 15 amino acids long. The trim removed 6 bases at V and 7 bases at J, leaving 13 bases unmatched. CDR3 DNA: TGTGCCAGCATGGGGGACAGGGCGTTCGAGAGTGGCTACACCTTC. It is translated as CASMGDRAFESGYTF. Using reference TRBV5-6 and TRBJ1-2 for the parts outside the CDR3, the full variable domain is DAGVTQSPTHLIKTRGQQVTLRCSPKSGHDTVSWYQQALGQGPQFIFQYYEEEERQRGNFPDRFSGHQFPNYSSELNVNALLLGDSALYLCASMGDRAFESGYTFGSGTRLTVV.

The rearrangement uses TRBV6-6 and TRBJ2-5; the match to TRBD1 covers 12 bases. The J segment lost 5 bases and the V segment lost 4 bases, leaving 8 bases of the junction unmatched. The CDR3 runs to 16 residues. CDR1 MNHNY and CDR2 SVGAGI come from the germline V gene (reference sequence). CDR3 region: CASSWGTGGSLETQYF. The CDR3 coding sequence is TGTGCCAGCAGTTGGGGGACAGGGGGCTCACTGGAGACCCAGTACTTC.

This sequence joins TRBV2 and TRBJ2-2, with D unresolved. Trimming shortened V by 8 bases and J by 8 bases, and 9 bases separated the two germline ends. The CDR3 spans 11 residues. In germline, CDR1 is SNHLY, CDR2 FYNNEI. As DNA, the CDR3 is TGTGCCAGCCTCGAAGGGGGGGAGCTGTTTTTT. This translates into CASLEGGELFF.

The chain joins TRBV6-1 to TRBJ2-5; 7 bases fit TRBD1. This CDR3 has 15 amino acids. V lost 6 bases, J lost 1 base, and 8 bases stayed unmatched. CDR1 is MNHNS and CDR2 is SASEGT in the germline V gene. The CDR3, as DNA: TGTGCCAGCAGACTTACAGGGGACGTCCAAGAGACCCAGTACTTC. This gives the protein CASRLTGDVQETQYF.